This T cell receptor (beta chain) came from a study of blood T cell repertoires in COVID-19. Methods used by the authors: Amplification from reference gene primers served as the basis for estimated nucleated cell counts. Repertoires were generated with immunoSEQ multiplex PCR, while TCRdb's copy carries only in-frame clones and drops some. From that table come the V and J calls and clone size; the DNA was used to work out D and trimming. The data show a few hundred thousand clones, approximately 85% seen once. The CDR3 has 19 amino acids. Germline values: CDR1 SGHVS, CDR2 FQNEAQ. Deletions cut 2 bases from V and 5 bases from J, with 25 bases between.

The sequencing input was peripheral blood. The chain couples TRBV7-8 to TRBJ2-1, with a weak D call TRBD1 (5 bases). The clonotype originates from a middle-aged man with active or convalescent COVID-19. The CDR3 coding sequence is TGTGCCAGCAGCTTACTTAGGACAAGAATAGAGTCGGCACACAATGAGCAGTTCTTC. Translating it yields CASSLLRTRIESAHNEQFF.